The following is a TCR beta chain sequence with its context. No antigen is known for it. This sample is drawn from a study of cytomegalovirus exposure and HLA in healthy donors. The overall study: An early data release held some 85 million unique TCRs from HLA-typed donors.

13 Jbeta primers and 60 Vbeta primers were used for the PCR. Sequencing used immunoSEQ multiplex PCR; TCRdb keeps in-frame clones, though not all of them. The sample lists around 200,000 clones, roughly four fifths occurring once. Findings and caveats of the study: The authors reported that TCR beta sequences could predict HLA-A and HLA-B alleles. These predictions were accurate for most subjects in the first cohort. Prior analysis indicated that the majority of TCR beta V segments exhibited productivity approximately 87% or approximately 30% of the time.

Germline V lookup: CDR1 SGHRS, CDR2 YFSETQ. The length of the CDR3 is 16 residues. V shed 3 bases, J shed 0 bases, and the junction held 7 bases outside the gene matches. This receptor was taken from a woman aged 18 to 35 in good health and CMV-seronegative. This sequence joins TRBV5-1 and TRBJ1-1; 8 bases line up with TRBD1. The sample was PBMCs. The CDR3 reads CASSSGKTGVNTEAFF. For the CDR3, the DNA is TGCGCCAGCAGCTCCGGAAAGACAGGGGTGAACACTGAAGCTTTCTTT.